The source of this T cell receptor beta chain is a study of type 1 regulatory T cells. Study details: This in vitro CD4 product, T-allo10, is enriched for Tr1 cells and alloantigen-specific. Study-level points and caveats: Compared with non-Tr1 cells, Tr1 cells showed a narrower TCR repertoire.

This clonotype was seen just once. The antigen remains unidentified. TCRdb recomputed calls from the reads with MiXCR, one row per CDR3 protein. The profile shows about 67,000 distinct CDR3 sequences, approximately 50% of them singletons. The CDR3 runs to 14 residues. Trimming left V 0 bases short and J 5 bases short, with 11 bases between. Germline CDR1 is ENHRY and CDR2 is SYGVKD. The source of this sequence is a human donor in good health. Material: cultured non-Tr1 T cells, either the whole culture or a sorted T cell fraction (not recorded which). The chain carries TRBV10-3 and TRBJ2-7; weak D call: TRBD1 (5 bases). As DNA, the CDR3 is TGTGCCATCAGTGAGTCCAGGGAAGGCGACGAGCAGTACTTC. Translated: CAISESREGDEQYF.